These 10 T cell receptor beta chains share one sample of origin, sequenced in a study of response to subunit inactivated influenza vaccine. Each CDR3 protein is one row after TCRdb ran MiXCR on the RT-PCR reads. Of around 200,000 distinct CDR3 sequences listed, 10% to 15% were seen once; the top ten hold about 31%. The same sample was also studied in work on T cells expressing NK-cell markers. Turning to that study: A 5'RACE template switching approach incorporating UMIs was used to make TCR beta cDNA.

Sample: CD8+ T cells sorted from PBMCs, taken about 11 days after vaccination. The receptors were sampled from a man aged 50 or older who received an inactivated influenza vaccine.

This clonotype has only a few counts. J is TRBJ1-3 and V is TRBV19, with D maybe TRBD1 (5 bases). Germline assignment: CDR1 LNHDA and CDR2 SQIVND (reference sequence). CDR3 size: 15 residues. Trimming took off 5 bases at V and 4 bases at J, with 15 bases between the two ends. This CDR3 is CASSAGEGAGNTIYF. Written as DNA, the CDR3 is TGTGCCAGTAGTGCCGGGGAAGGGGCAGGAAACACCATATATTTT.

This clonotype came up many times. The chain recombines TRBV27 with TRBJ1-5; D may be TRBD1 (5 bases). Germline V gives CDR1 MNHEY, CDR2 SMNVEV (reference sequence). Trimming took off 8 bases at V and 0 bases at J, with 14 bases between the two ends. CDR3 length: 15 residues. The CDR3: CASGYTGVSNQPQHF. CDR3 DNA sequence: TGTGCCAGCGGCTACACAGGAGTTAGCAATCAGCCCCAGCATTTT.

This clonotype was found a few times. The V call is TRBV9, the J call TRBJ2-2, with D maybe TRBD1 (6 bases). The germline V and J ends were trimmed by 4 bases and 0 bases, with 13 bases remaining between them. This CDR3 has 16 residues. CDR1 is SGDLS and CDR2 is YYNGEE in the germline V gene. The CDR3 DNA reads TGTGCCAGCAGCTTGACCGGGACAACGAACACCGGGGAGCTGTTTTTT. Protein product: CASSLTGTTNTGELFF. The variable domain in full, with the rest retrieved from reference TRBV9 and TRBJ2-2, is DSGVTQTPKHLITATGQRVTLRCSPRSGDLSVYWYQQSLDQGLQFLIQYYNGEERAKGNILERFSAQQFPDLHSELNLSSLELGDSALYFCASSLTGTTNTGELFFGEGSRLTVL.

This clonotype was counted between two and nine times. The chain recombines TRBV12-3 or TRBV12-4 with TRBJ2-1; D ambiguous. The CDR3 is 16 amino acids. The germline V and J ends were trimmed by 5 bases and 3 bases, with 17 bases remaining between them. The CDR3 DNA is TGTGCCAGCAGTGGGCTTAAGTTACACGACTACAATGAGCAGTTCTTC. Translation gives CASSGLKLHDYNEQFF.

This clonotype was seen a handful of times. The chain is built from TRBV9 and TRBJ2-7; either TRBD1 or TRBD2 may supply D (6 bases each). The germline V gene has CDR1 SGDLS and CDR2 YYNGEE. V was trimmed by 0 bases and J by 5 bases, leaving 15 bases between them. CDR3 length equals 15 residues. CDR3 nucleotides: TGTGCCAGCAGCGTAGGGGGGGCCACGACCAACGAGCAGTACTTC. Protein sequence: CASSVGGATTNEQYF. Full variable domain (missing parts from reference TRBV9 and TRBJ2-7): DSGVTQTPKHLITATGQRVTLRCSPRSGDLSVYWYQQSLDQGLQFLIQYYNGEERAKGNILERFSAQQFPDLHSELNLSSLELGDSALYFCASSVGGATTNEQYFGPGTRLTVT.

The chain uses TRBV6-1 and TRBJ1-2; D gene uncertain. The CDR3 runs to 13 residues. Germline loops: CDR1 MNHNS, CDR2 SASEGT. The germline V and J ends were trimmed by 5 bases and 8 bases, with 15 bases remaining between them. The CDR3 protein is CASSQTETPGYTF. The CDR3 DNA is TGTGCCAGCAGTCAAACCGAGACACCCGGCTACACCTTC.

The CDR3 bases are TGTGCCAGCAGCCCCCCATGGAGACTAGCGGGAGTGAGGTACCAAGAGACCCAGTACTTC. It yields the protein CASSPPWRLAGVRYQETQYF. The J gene is TRBJ2-5, the V gene TRBV11-1; 12 nucleotides line up with TRBD2. The CDR3 covers 20 residues. The germline CDR1 and CDR2 sequences are SGHAT and FQDESV (reference sequence). The V gene end was trimmed by 5 bases and the J gene end by 0 bases; junction bases not matched to a gene: 16.

The CDR3 sequence: CASSMTGRGGYTF. Here the CDR3 DNA reads TGTGCCAGCAGTATGACAGGCCGCGGGGGCTACACCTTC. This chain uses TRBV12-3 or TRBV12-4 with TRBJ1-2; D possibly corresponds to TRBD1 (6 bases). This CDR3 contains 13 residues. The ends were cut back, 5 bases at V and 8 bases at J, with 15 bases in the middle.

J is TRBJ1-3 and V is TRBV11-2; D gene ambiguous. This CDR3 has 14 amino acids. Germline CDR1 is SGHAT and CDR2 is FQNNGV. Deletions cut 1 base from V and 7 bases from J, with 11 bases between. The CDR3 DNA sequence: TGTGCCAGCAGCTTAGCTGGGGAAGGGAACACCATATATTTT. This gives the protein CASSLAGEGNTIYF.

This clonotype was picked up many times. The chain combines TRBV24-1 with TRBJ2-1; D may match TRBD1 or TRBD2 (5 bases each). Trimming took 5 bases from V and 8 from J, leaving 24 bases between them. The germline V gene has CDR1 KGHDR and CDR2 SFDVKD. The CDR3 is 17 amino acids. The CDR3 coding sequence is TGTGCCACCAGTGGTTCCAATCTGGGGGATTTTATCGATGAGCAGTTCTTC. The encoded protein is CATSGSNLGDFIDEQFF.